Below, one TCR beta chain is given with its context. J gave up 2 bases and V 5 bases, and 3 bases lay outside the gene matches. The CDR3 length is 15 residues. Germline CDR1 is SGHRS and CDR2 is YFSETQ. The data were taken from a study of T cell responses to AZD1222 COVID-19 vaccine. Produced via immunoSEQ multiplex PCR; TCRdb's table is partial and in-frame only. Counted here are approximately 120,000 clones, 80% to 90% occurring once; the ten biggest clones make up approximately 9.8%. This TCR was sampled from an adult who received the AZD1222 COVID-19 vaccine. The V gene is TRBV5-1, the J gene TRBJ2-5; 13 bases map to TRBD2. The source material was peripheral blood, sampled 28 days after the second AZD1222 dose. CDR3 bases: TGCGCCAGCAGACTAGCGGGAGGGAGGCAAGAGACCCAGTACTTC. This codes for CASRLAGGRQETQYF.